This TCR beta chain originates from a study of preoperative IRX-2 immunotherapy in early breast cancer. Treatment reported: preoperative locoregional IRX-2 cytokine immunotherapy. Preoperative locoregional IRX-2 cytokine immunotherapy was tested in the phase Ib source study. This table comes from immunoSEQ multiplex PCR, and its TCRdb copy is limited to in-frame clones, with some not included. The repertoire holds around 62,000 clones, with roughly 94% as singletons. Per germline, CDR1 MNHEY and CDR2 SMNVEV (reference sequence). The CDR3 consists of 13 residues. J was trimmed by 2 bases and V by 5 bases; bases with no gene match: 2.

The TCR sequence derives from a human donor with breast cancer. This material was acquired from a patient treated with IRX-2 immunotherapy. The V gene is TRBV27, the J gene TRBJ1-2; 7 bases match TRBD1. DNA for the CDR3: TGTGCCAGCAGTCTAGGGGGCAACTATGGCTACACCTTC. This translates into CASSLGGNYGYTF.